This TCR beta chain was profiled in a study of human T cells and chemical hapten exposure. Overall study findings and caveats: It should be noted that donors had alopecia, so their immune response may differ from healthy people's.

Specified time point: patch test 1, 2 weeks after DPC sensitization. Treatment reported: therapeutic diphenylcyclopropenone sensitization with weekly scalp DPC. Prior to each patch test being applied, blood was drawn. CDR3 size: 13 residues. The V gene's germline CDR1 is SGHNT and CDR2 YYREEE (reference sequence). Trimming removed 1 base from V and 3 bases from J, with 6 bases in between. This clonotype showed up just a few times. Its antigen is undetermined. Individual cDNA molecules received unique molecular identifiers in the library. Source study methods: Individual samples carried between roughly 23,224 and 690,600 TCRs, with 95,638 as the median. Using its own MiXCR run on the RACE reads, TCRdb lists one record per CDR3 protein. These V and J calls are TCRdb output, not the study's own analysis. The table records roughly 200,000 distinct CDR3 sequences, approximately 20% of them present only once.

The TCR originated in a woman aged 50 to 60 with alopecia areata. Some clones in this sample may be carry-over from other donors' samples. The material sequenced was whole blood, taken in connection with sensitization to the hapten diphenylcyclopropenone (DPC). J is TRBJ2-3 and V is TRBV5-4; D is undetermined. This CDR3 is CASSLPPTDTQYF. CDR3 in DNA: TGTGCCAGCAGCTTGCCGCCTACAGATACGCAGTATTTT. Based on the CDR3 plus reference TRBV5-4 and TRBJ2-3, the full variable domain is ETGVTQSPTHLIKTRGQQVTLRCSSQSGHNTVSWYQQALGQGPQFIFQYYREEENGRGNFPPRFSGLQFPNYSSELNVNALELDDSALYLCASSLPPTDTQYFGPGTRLTVL.